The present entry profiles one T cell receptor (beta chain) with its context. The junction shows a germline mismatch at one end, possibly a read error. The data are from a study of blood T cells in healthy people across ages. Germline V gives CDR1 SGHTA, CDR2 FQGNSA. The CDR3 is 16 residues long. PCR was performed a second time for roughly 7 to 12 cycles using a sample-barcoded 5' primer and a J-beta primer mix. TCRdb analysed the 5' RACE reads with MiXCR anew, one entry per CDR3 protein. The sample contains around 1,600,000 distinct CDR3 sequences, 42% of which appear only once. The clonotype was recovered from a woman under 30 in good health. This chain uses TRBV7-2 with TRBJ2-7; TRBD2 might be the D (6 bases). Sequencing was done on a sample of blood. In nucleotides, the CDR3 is TGTGCCAGCAACTTAGCTTCTTGGGCGGGGCCCTACGAGCAGTACTTC. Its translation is CASNLASWAGPYEQYF.